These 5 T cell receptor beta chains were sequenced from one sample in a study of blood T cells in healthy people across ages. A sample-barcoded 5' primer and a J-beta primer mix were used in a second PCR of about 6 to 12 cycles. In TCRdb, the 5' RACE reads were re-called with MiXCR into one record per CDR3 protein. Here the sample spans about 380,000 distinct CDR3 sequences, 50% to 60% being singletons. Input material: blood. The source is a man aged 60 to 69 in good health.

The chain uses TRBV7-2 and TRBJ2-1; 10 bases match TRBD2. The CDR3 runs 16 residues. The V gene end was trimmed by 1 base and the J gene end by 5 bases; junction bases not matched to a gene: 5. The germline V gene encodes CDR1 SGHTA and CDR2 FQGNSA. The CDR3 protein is CASSLESGRADNEQFF. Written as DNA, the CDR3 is TGTGCCAGCAGCTTAGAGAGCGGGAGGGCCGACAATGAGCAGTTCTTC.

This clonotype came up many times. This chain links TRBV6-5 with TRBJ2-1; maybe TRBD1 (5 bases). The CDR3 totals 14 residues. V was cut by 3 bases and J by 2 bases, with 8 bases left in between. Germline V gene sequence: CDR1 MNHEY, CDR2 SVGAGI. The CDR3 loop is CASSYARAYNEQFF. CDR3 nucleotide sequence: TGTGCCAGCAGTTATGCCAGGGCCTACAATGAGCAGTTCTTC.

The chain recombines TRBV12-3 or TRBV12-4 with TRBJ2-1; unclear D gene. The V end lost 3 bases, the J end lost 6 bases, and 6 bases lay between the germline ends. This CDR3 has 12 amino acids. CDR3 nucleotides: TGTGCCAGCAGTTTTACAGTCAATGAGCAGTTCTTC. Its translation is CASSFTVNEQFF.

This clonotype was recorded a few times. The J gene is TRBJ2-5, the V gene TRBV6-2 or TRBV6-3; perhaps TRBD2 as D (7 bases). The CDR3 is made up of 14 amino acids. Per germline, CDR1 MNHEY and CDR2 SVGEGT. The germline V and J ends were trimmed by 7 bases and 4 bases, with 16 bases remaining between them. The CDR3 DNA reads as TGTGCCAGCACCCTATGGGGGGGCCGAGAGACCCAGTACTTC. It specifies CASTLWGGRETQYF.

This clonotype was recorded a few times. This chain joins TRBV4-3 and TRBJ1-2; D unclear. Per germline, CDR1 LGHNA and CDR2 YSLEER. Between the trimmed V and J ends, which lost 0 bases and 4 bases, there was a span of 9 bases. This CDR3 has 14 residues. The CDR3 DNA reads TGCGCCAGCAGCCAAGAAGGGAATACCTATGGCTACACCTTC. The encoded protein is CASSQEGNTYGYTF.